This T cell receptor beta chain was captured in a study of cytomegalovirus exposure and HLA in healthy donors. Study outcomes and limitations: An analysis done earlier found most TCR beta V segments productive about 87% or about 30% of the time.

CDR1 and CDR2 (germline): SGDLS, YYNGEE. With V trimmed by 0 bases and J by 3 bases, 5 bases remained unmatched. The CDR3 is 16 amino acids. PCR involved 60 Vbeta and 13 Jbeta primers. This table comes from immunoSEQ multiplex PCR, and its TCRdb copy is limited to in-frame clones, with some not included. The repertoire has about 90,000 clones, around 85% of them found once; the top ten carry around 3%. This clone appeared a few times. Antigen specificity is unknown. The genes are TRBV9 and TRBJ1-5; 8 bases align to TRBD1. Sequencing was performed on PBMCs. The origin of this receptor is a young man in good health and CMV-seronegative. CDR3 in DNA: TGTGCCAGCAGCGTAGATGACAGGGGATCCAATCAGCCCCAGCATTTT. This codes for CASSVDDRGSNQPQHF.